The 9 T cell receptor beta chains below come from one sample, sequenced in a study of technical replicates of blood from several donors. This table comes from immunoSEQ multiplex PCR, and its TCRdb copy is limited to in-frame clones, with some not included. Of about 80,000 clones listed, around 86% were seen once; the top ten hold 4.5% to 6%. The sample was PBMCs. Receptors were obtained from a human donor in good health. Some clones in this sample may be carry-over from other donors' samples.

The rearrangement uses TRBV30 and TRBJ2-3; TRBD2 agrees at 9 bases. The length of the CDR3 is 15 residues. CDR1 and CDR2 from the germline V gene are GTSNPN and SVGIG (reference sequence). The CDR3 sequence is CARNLGGGGTDTQYF. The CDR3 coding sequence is TGTGCTCGCAATCTGGGCGGGGGGGGCACAGATACGCAGTATTTT.

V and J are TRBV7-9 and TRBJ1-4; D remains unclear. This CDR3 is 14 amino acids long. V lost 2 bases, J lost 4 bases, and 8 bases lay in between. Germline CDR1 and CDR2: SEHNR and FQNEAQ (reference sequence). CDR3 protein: CASSLSEYNEKLFF. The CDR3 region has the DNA TGTGCCAGCAGCTTATCAGAATATAATGAAAAACTGTTTTTT.

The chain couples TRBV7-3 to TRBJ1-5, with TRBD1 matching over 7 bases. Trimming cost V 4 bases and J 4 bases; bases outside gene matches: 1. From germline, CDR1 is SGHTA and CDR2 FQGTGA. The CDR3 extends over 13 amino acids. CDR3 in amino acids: CASSWDRNQPQHF. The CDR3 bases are TGTGCCAGCAGCTGGGACAGAAATCAGCCCCAGCATTTT.

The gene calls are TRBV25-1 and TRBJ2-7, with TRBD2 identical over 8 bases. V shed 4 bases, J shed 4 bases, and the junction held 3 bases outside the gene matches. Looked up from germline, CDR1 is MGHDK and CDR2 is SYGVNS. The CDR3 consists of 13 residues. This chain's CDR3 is CASSGVAGYEQYF. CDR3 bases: TGTGCCAGCAGTGGAGTAGCGGGGTACGAGCAGTACTTC.

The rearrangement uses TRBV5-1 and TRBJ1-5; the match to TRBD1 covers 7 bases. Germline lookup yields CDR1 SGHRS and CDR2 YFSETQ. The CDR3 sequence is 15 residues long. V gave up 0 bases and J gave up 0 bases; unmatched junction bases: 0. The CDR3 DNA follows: TGCGCCAGCAGCTTGGACAGGGGTAGCAATCAGCCCCAGCATTTT. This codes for CASSLDRGSNQPQHF. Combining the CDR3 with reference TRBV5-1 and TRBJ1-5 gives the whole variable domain KAGVTQTPRYLIKTRGQQVTLSCSPISGHRSVSWYQQTPGQGLQFLFEYFSETQRNKGNFPGRFSGRQFSNSRSEMNVSTLELGDSALYLCASSLDRGSNQPQHFGDGTRLSIL.

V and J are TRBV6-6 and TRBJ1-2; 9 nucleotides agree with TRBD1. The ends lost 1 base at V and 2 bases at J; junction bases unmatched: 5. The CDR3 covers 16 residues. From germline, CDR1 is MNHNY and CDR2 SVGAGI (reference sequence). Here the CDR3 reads CASSYYRQGDNYGYTF. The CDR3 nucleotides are TGTGCCAGCAGTTACTATCGACAGGGGGACAACTATGGCTACACCTTC.

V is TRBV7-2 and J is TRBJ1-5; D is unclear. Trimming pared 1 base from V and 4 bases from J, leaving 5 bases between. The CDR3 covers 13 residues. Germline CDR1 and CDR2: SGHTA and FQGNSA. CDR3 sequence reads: CASSLVGNQPQHF. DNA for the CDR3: TGTGCCAGCAGCTTAGTCGGGAATCAGCCCCAGCATTTT.

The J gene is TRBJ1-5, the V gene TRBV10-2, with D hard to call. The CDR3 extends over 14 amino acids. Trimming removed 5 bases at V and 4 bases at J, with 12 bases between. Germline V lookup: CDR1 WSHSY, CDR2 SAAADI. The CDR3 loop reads CASSTIPANQPQHF. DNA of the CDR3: TGCGCCAGCAGTACTATTCCGGCAAATCAGCCCCAGCATTTT.

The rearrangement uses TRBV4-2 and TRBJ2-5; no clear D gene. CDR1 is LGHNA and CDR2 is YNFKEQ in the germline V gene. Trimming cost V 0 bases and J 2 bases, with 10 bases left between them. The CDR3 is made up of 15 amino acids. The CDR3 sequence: CASSQDPRAQETQYF. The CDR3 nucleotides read TGTGCCAGCAGCCAAGATCCCCGAGCTCAAGAGACCCAGTACTTC.